This T cell receptor (beta chain) was observed in a study of T cell repertoires in cytomegalovirus infection. TCRdb called the reads again in MiXCR, with one record for every CDR3 protein. The table has around 740,000 distinct CDR3 sequences, less than 40% seen once. In its sample, this clonotype was seen many times. The germline V gene encodes CDR1 MNHEY and CDR2 SVGAGI. The V and J ends lost 6 bases and 10 bases respectively, with 13 bases between them. The CDR3 extends over 13 amino acids. Sample: PBMCs. The chain carries TRBV6-5 and TRBJ1-6; no clear D gene. The TCR originated in a human donor in good health (CMV status not recorded). Some clones in this sample may be carry-over from other donors' samples. As DNA, the CDR3 is TGTGCCAGCAGCCGCGAGACTGGATCACCCCTCCACTTT. Its protein product is CASSRETGSPLHF.